These 7 T cell receptor beta chains share one sample of origin, sequenced in a study of T cell responses to AZD1222 COVID-19 vaccine (dated by TCRdb to about 2021). The protocol used for the library was the immunoSEQ multiplex PCR assay. The table comes from immuneACCESS by way of TCRdb, which keeps in-frame sequences with V and J called. Part of the clones is missing from these tables; in studies checked, under half for an unresolved V gene and the rest for unknown reasons. Counted in this sample were roughly 130,000 clones; 90% to 95% of them appeared once. The ten largest clonotypes hold approximately 3% of the sample. Reading the label with the study, this specimen's time point is: baseline before first vaccination. The input for sequencing was peripheral blood, taken on day 0 of AZD1222 vaccination. The receptors were gathered from an adult in good health.

The genes are TRBV29-1 and TRBJ1-4; D gene ambiguous. This CDR3 is built from 11 residues. Between the trimmed V and J ends, which lost 5 bases and 12 bases, there was a span of 13 bases. CDR1 is SQVTM, CDR2 ANQGSEA, per germline. CDR3 amino acids: CSVSPGDELFF. The CDR3 bases are TGCAGCGTTTCACCAGGCGATGAACTGTTTTTT. Full variable domain (missing parts from reference TRBV29-1 and TRBJ1-4): SAVISQKPSRDICQRGTSLTIQCQVDSQVTMMFWYRQQPGQSLTLIATANQGSEATYESGFVIDKFPISRPNLTFSTLTVSNMSPEDSSIYLCSVSPGDELFFGSGTQLSVL.

The chain recombines TRBV6-5 with TRBJ1-5; D unresolved. From germline, CDR1 is MNHEY and CDR2 SVGAGI. CDR3 size: 14 residues. Trimming removed 8 bases at V and 4 bases at J, with 15 bases between. CDR3 protein: CASRQTAENQPQHF. Here the CDR3 DNA reads TGTGCCAGCCGGCAGACGGCAGAAAATCAGCCCCAGCATTTT.

The chain uses TRBV3-1 (or the pseudogene TRBV3-2) and TRBJ1-6; D may be TRBD1 (6 bases). Germline V gene sequence: CDR1 LGHDT, CDR2 YNNKEL (reference sequence). The CDR3 is 19 amino acids. The ends were cut back, 0 bases at V and 0 bases at J, with 15 bases in the middle. In DNA form, the CDR3 reads TGTGCCAGCAGCCAAGAAAGGTTGAGGGGGAGCTCCTATAATTCACCCCTCCACTTT. Translating it yields CASSQERLRGSSYNSPLHF.

The chain links TRBV7-2 to TRBJ1-6; unclear D gene. Germline loops: CDR1 SGHTA, CDR2 FQGNSA. The CDR3 sequence is 14 residues long. V was trimmed by 4 bases and J by 5 bases, leaving 9 bases between them. The chain's CDR3 is CASSSADHNSPLHF. The CDR3 region has the DNA TGTGCCAGCAGCTCCGCGGACCATAATTCACCCCTCCACTTT.

This chain connects TRBV6-2 or TRBV6-3 to TRBJ2-1, with a tentative D call TRBD2 (6 bases). The CDR3 runs 15 residues. V lost 5 bases to trimming and J lost 9 bases, with 20 bases between them. From germline, CDR1 is MNHEY and CDR2 SVGEGT. The CDR3 here is CASSNRLGPPPEQFF. The CDR3 DNA is TGTGCCAGCAGTAACCGACTAGGGCCCCCCCCTGAGCAGTTCTTC.

The CDR3 is CSVVGGKTGELFF. CDR3 sequence (DNA): TGCAGCGTTGTTGGGGGGAAGACCGGGGAGCTGTTTTTT. The rearrangement links TRBV29-1 to TRBJ2-2, with a weak D call TRBD2 (6 bases). This CDR3 region has 13 residues. Deletions cut 4 bases from V and 5 bases from J, with 11 bases between. Per the germline V gene, CDR1 is SQVTM and CDR2 is ANQGSEA.

The J gene is TRBJ1-2, the V gene TRBV18, with a possible D match to TRBD1 (6 bases). There are 14 residues in the CDR3. CDR1 is KGHSH and CDR2 is LQKENI in the germline V gene. The ends were cut back, 3 bases at V and 2 bases at J, with 10 bases in the middle. The CDR3 loop reads CASSPSGTNYGYTF. CDR3 bases: TGTGCCAGCTCACCTTCCGGGACAAACTATGGCTACACCTTC.